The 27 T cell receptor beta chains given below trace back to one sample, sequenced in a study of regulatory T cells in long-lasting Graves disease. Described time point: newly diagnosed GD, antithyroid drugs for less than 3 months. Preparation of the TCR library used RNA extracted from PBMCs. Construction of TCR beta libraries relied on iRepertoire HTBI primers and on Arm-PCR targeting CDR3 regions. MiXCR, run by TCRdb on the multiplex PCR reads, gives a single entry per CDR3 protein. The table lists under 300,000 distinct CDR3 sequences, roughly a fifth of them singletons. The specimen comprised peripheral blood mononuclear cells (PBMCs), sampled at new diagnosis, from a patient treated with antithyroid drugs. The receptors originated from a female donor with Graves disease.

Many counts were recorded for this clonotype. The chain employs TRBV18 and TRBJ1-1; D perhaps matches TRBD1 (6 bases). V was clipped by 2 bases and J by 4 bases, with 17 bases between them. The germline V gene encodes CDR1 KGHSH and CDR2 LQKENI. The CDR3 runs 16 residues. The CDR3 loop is CASSPGLAGGRTEAFF. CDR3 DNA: TGTGCCAGCTCACCAGGACTTGCGGGGGGCCGCACTGAAGCTTTCTTT.

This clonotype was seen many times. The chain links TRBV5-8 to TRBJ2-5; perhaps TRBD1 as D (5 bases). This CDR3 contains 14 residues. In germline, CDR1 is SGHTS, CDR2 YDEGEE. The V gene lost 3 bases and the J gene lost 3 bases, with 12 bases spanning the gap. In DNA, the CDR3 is TGTGCCAGCAGCTACCTAGTCAGGGAAGAGACCCAGTACTTC. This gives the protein CASSYLVREETQYF.

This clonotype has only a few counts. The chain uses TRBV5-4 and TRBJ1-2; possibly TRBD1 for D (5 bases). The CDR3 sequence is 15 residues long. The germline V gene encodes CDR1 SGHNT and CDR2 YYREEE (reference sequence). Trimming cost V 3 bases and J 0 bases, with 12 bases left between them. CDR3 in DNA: TGTGCCAGCAGCTCCCCACAGGACCCTAACTATGGCTACACCTTC. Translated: CASSSPQDPNYGYTF.

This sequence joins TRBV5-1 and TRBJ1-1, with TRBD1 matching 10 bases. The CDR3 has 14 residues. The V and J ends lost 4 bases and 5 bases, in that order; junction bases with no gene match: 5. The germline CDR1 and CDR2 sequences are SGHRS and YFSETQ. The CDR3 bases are TGCGCCAGCAGCCCGGGACAGGGGATTACTGAAGCTTTCTTT. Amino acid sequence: CASSPGQGITEAFF.

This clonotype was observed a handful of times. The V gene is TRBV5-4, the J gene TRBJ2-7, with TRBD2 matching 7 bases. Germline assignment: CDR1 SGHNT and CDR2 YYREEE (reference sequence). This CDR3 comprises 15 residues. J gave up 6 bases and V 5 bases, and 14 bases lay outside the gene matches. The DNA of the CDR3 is TGTGCCAGCAGTTCCGGAGGGGAGGGTTTCCCCGAGCAGTACTTC. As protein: CASSSGGEGFPEQYF.

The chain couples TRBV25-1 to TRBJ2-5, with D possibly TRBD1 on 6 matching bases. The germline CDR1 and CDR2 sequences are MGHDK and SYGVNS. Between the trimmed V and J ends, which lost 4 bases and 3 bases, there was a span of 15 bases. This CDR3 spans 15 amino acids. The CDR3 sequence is CASSGTDRFEETQYF. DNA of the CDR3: TGTGCCAGCAGTGGGACCGACAGGTTCGAAGAGACCCAGTACTTC.

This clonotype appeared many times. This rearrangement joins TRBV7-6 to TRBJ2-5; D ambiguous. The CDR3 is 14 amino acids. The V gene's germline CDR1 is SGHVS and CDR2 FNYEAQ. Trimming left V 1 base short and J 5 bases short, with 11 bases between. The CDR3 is CASSLVQVRETQYF. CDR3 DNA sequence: TGTGCCAGCAGCTTAGTGCAGGTTCGGGAGACCCAGTACTTC.

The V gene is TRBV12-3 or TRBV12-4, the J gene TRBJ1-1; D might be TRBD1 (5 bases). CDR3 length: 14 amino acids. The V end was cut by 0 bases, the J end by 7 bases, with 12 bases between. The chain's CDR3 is CASSLAGGSGEAFF. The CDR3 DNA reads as TGTGCCAGCAGTTTAGCGGGGGGGAGCGGTGAAGCTTTCTTT.

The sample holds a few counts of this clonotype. The CDR3 sequence: CASSNRVSEAFF. CDR3 DNA: TGTGCCAGTAGTAACAGGGTTTCTGAAGCTTTCTTT. The chain links TRBV19 to TRBJ1-1; TRBD1 might be the D (6 bases). This CDR3 region has 12 residues. With 4 bases removed from V and 6 bases from J, the gap between germline ends came to 9 bases. Germline V CDR1 and CDR2: LNHDA, SQIVND (reference sequence). Supplemented by reference TRBV19 and TRBJ1-1, the full variable domain reads DGGITQSPKYLFRKEGQNVTLSCEQNLNHDAMYWYRQDPGQGLRLIYYSQIVNDFQKGDIAEGYSVSREKKESFPLTVTSAQKNPTAFYLCASSNRVSEAFFGQGTRLTVV.

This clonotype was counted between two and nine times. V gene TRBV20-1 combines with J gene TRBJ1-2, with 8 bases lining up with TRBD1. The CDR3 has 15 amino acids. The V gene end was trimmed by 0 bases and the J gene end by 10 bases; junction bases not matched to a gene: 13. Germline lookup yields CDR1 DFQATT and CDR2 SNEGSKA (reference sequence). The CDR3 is CSARDPGQGGFDYTF. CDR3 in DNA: TGCAGTGCTAGAGATCCCGGACAGGGAGGATTCGACTACACCTTC.

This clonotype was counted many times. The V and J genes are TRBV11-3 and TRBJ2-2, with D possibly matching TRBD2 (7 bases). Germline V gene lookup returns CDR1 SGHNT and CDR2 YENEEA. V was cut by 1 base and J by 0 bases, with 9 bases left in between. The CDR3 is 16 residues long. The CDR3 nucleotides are TGTGCCAGCAGCTTAGGGGGGGGCTCGAACACCGGGGAGCTGTTTTTT. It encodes CASSLGGGSNTGELFF. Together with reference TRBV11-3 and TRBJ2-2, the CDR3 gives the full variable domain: EAGVVQSPRYKIIEKKQPVAFWCNPISGHNTLYWYLQNLGQGPELLIRYENEEAVDDSQLPKDRFSAERLKGVDSTLKIQPAELGDSAVYLCASSLGGGSNTGELFFGEGSRLTVL.

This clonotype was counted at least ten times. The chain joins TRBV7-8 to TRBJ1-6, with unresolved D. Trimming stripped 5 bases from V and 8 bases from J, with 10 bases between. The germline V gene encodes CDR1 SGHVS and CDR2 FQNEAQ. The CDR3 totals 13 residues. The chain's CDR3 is CASSGALYSPLHF. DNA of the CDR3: TGTGCCAGCAGCGGAGCGTTATATTCACCCCTCCACTTT.

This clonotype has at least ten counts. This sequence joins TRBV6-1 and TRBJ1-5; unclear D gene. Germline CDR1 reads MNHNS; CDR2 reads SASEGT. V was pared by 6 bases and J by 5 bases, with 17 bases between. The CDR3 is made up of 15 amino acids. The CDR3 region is CASSFRTIGYQPQHF. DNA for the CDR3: TGTGCCAGCAGCTTTCGGACCATAGGCTATCAGCCCCAGCATTTT.

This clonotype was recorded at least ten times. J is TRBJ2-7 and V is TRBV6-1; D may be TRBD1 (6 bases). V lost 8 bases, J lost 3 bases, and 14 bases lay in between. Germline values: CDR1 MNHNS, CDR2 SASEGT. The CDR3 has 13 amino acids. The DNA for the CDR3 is TGTGCCAGCCGAGGACAGCGGAACTACGAGCAGTACTTC. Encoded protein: CASRGQRNYEQYF.

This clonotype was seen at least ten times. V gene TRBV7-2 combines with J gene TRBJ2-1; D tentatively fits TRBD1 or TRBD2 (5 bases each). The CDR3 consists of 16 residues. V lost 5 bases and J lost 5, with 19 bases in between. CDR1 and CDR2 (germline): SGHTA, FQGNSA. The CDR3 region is CASSRVRGGGDNEQFF. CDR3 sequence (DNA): TGTGCCAGCAGCCGAGTTAGGGGCGGAGGAGACAATGAGCAGTTCTTC. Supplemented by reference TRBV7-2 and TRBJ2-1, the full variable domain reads GAGVSQSPSNKVTEKGKDVELRCDPISGHTALYWYRQSLGQGLEFLIYFQGNSAPDKSGLPSDRFSAERTGGSVSTLTIQRTQQEDSAVYLCASSRVRGGGDNEQFFGPGTRLTVL.

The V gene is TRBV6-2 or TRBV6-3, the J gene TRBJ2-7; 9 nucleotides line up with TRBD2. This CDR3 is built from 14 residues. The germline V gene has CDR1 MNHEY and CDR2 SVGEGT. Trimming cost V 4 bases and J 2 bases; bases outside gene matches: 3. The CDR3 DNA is TGTGCCAGCAGTTTTTCTAGCGGGACCTACGAGCAGTACTTC. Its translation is CASSFSSGTYEQYF.

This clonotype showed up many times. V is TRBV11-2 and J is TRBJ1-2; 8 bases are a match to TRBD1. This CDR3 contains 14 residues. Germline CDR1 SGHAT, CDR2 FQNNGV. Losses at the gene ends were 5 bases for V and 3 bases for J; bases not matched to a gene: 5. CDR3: CASSAPQGDYGYTF. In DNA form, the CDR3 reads TGTGCCAGCAGCGCCCCACAGGGGGACTATGGCTACACCTTC.

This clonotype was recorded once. The CDR3 spells CSAATGLAGAYNEQFF. The DNA of the CDR3 is TGCAGTGCTGCCACGGGACTAGCGGGAGCCTACAATGAGCAGTTCTTC. The chain combines TRBV20-1 with TRBJ2-1; 14 bases agree with TRBD2. This CDR3 comprises 16 residues. From germline, CDR1 is DFQATT and CDR2 SNEGSKA (reference sequence). Trimming removed 5 bases from V and 2 bases from J; junction bases left unmatched: 5.

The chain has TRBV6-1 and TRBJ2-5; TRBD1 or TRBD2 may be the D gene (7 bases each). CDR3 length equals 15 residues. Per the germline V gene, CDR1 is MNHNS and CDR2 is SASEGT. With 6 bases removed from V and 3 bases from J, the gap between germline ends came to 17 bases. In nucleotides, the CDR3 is TGTGCCAGCAGACGCGGACAGGCGGGGGAAGAGACCCAGTACTTC. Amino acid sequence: CASRRGQAGEETQYF.

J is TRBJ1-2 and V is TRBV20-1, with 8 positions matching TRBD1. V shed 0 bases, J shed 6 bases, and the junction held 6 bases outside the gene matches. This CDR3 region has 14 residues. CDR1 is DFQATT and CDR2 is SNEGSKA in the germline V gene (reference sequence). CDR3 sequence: CSARDQGAEDGYTF. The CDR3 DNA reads TGCAGTGCTAGAGACCAGGGGGCAGAAGATGGCTACACCTTC.

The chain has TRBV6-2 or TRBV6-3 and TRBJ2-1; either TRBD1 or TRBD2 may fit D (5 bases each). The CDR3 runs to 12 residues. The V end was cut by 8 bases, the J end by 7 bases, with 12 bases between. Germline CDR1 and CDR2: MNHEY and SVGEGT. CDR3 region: CASRGDFNEQFF. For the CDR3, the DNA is TGTGCCAGCCGGGGCGATTTTAATGAGCAGTTCTTC.

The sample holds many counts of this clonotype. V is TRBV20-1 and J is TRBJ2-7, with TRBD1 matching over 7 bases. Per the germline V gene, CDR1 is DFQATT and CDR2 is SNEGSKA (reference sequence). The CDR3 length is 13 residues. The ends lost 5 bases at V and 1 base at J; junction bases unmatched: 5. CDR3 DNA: TGCAGTGCTCAAAAGACAGGGTCCTACGAGCAGTACTTC. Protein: CSAQKTGSYEQYF.

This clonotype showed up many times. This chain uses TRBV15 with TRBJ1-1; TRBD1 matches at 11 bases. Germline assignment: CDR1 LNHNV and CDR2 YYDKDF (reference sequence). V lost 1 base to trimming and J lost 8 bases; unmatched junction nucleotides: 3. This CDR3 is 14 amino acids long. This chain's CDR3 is CATSRVGQGEEAFF. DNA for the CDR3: TGTGCCACCAGCAGAGTGGGACAGGGGGAAGAAGCTTTCTTT.

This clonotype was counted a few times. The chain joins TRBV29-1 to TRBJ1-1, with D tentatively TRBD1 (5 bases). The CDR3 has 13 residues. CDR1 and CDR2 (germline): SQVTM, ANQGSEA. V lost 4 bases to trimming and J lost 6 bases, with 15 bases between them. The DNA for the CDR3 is TGCAGCGTTGTTGAGGCACCGGGGCCTGAAGCTTTCTTT. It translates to CSVVEAPGPEAFF.

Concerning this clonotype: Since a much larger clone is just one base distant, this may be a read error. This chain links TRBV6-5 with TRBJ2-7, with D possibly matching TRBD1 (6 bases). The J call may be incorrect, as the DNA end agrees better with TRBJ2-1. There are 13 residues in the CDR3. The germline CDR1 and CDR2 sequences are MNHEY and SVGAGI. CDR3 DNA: TGTGCCAGCAGTTACTCACAGGGAGACGAGCAGTTCTTC. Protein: CASSYSQGDEQFF.

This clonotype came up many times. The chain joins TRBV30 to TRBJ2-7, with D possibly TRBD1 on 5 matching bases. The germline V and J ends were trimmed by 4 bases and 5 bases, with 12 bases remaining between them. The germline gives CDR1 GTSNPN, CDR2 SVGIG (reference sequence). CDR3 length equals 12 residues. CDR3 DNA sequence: TGTGCCTGGAACCGACAGTTCGACGAGCAGTACTTC. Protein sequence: CAWNRQFDEQYF.

CDR3 sequence: CASSQVGLVGVYGYTF. In DNA form, the CDR3 reads TGTGCCAGCAGCCAAGTAGGGTTAGTCGGGGTATATGGCTACACCTTC. V and J are TRBV4-2 and TRBJ1-2, with no clear D. The CDR3 contains 16 residues. Germline V lookup: CDR1 LGHNA, CDR2 YNFKEQ. The V and J ends lost 1 base and 5 bases respectively, with 17 bases between them.